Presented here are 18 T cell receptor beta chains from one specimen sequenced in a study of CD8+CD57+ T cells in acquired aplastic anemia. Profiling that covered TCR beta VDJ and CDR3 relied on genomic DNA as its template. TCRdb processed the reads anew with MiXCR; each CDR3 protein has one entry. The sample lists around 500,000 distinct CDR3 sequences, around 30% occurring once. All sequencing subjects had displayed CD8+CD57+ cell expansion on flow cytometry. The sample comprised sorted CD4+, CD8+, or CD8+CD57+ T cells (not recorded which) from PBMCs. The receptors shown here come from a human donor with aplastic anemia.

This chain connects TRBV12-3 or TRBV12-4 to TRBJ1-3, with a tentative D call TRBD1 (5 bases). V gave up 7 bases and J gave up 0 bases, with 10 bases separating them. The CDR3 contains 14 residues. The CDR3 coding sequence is TGTGCCAGCAATCCCGACAGCTCTGGAAACACCATATATTTT. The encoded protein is CASNPDSSGNTIYF.

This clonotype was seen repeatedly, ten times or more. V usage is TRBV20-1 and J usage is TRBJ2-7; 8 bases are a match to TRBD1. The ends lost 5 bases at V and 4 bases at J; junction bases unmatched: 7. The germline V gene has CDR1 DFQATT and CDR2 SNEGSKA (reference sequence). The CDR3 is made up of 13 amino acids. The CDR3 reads CSARQGSGYEQYF. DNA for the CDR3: TGCAGTGCTCGACAGGGGAGCGGATACGAGCAGTACTTC.

CDR3 sequence reads: CASSYSSFQETQYF. The CDR3 DNA follows: TGTGCCAGCAGCTATAGCTCGTTCCAAGAGACCCAGTACTTC. The chain links TRBV7-2 to TRBJ2-5; no firm D call. Germline lookup yields CDR1 SGHTA and CDR2 FQGNSA. The CDR3 has 14 residues. The V and J ends lost 4 bases and 1 base respectively, with 10 bases between them.

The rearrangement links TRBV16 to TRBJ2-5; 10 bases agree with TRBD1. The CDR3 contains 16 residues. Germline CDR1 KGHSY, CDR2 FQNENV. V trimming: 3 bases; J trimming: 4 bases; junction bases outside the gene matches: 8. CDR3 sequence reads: CASSQTGGVSAETQYF. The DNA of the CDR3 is TGTGCCAGCAGCCAGACAGGGGGCGTGTCCGCAGAGACCCAGTACTTC.

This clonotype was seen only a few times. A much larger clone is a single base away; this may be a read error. The CDR3 bases are TGCGGTGCTAGAGATATTGCCCACAATCAGCCCCAGCATTTT. Encoded protein: CGARDIAHNQPQHF. The rearrangement uses TRBV20-1 and TRBJ1-5; no definite D call. CDR1 and CDR2 from the germline V gene are DFQATT and SNEGSKA (reference sequence). The CDR3 loop spans 14 amino acids.

The chain's CDR3 is CASSSLRGGPNYGYTF. DNA for the CDR3: TGTGCCAGCAGCTCTCTTCGGGGGGGACCTAACTATGGCTACACCTTC. The rearrangement links TRBV24-1 to TRBJ1-2, with a possible D match to TRBD1 (5 bases). CDR1 KGHDR and CDR2 SFDVKD come from the germline V gene. V was trimmed by 11 bases and J by 0 bases, leaving 21 bases between them. This CDR3 is built from 16 residues.

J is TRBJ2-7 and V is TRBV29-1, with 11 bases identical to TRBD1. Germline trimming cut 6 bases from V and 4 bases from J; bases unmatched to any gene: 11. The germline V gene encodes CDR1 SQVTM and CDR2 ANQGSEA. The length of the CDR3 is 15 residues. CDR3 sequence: CSVTTWTGGLYEQYF. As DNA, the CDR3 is TGCAGCGTCACCACTTGGACAGGGGGCTTGTACGAGCAGTACTTC.

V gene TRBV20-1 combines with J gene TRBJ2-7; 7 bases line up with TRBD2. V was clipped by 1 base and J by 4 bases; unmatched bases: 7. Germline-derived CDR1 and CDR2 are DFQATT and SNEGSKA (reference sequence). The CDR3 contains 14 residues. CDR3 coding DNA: TGCAGTGCTAGAGGGGCGGGAGACACATACGAGCAGTACTTC. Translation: CSARGAGDTYEQYF.

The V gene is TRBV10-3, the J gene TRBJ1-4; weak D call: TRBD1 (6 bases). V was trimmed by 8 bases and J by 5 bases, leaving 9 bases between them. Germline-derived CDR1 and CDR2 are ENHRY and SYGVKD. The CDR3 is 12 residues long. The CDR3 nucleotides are TGTGCCATCTCGCAGGGGAATGAAAAACTGTTTTTT. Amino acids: CAISQGNEKLFF.

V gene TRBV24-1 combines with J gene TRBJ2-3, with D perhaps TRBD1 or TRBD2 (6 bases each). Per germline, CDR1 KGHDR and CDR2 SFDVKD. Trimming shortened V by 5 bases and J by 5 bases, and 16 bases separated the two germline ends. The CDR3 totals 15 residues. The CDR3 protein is CATSAEGGPGDTQYF. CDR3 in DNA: TGTGCCACCAGTGCCGAAGGGGGGCCCGGAGATACGCAGTATTTT.

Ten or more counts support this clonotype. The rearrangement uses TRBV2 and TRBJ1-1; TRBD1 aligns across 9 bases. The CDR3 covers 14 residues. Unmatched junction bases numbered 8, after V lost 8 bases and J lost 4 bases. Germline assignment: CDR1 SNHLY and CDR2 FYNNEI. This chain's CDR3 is CASGWTGEITEAFF. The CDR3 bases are TGTGCCAGCGGGTGGACAGGGGAAATCACTGAAGCTTTCTTT.

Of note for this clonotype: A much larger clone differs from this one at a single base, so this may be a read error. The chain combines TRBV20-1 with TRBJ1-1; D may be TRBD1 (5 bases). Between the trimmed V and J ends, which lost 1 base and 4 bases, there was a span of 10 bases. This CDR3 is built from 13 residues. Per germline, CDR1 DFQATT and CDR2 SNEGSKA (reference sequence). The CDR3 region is CSARGTPSTEAFF. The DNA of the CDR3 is TGCAGTGCTAGAGGGACACCTAGCACTGAAGCTTTCTTT.

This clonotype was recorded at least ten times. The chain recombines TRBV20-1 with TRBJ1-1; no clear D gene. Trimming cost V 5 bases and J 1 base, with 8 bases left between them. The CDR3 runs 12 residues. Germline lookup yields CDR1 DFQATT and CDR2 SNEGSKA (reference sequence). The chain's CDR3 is CSAGLWNTEAFF. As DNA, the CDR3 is TGCAGTGCTGGACTCTGGAACACTGAAGCTTTCTTT.

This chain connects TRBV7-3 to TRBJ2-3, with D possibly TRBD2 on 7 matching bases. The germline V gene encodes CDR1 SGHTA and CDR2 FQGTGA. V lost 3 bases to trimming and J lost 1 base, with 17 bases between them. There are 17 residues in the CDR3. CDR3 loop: CASSLEGGAAGTDTQYF. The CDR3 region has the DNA TGTGCCAGCAGCTTGGAGGGGGGGGCTGCGGGCACAGATACGCAGTATTTT.

For the CDR3, the DNA is TGTGCCTTAGGTGGGGGTTCACCCCTCCACTTT. It is translated as CALGGGSPLHF. This chain joins TRBV6-1 and TRBJ1-6, with D perhaps matching TRBD1 (5 bases). Between the trimmed V and J ends, which lost 11 bases and 9 bases, there was a span of 11 bases. CDR1 is MNHNS, CDR2 SASEGT, per germline. This CDR3 contains 11 residues.

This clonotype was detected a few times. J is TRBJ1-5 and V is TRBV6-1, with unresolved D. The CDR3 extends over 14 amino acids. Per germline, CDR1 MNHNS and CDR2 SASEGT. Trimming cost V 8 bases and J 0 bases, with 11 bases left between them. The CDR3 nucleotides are TGTGCCAGCTTCCGGCCGGATAGCAATCAGCCCCAGCATTTT. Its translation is CASFRPDSNQPQHF.

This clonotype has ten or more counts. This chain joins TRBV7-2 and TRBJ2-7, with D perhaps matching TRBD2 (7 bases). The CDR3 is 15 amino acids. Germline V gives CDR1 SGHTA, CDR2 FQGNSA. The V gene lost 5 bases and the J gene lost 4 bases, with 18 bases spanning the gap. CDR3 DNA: TGTGCCAGCAGCAGGGAGGGGGGACTGGAATACGAGCAGTACTTC. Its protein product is CASSREGGLEYEQYF.

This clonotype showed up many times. DNA of the CDR3: TGTGCCACCAGCAGAGAACGCGGGGGGGGTCAAGAGACCCAGTACTTC. As protein: CATSRERGGGQETQYF. V usage is TRBV15 and J usage is TRBJ2-5; 9 bases agree with TRBD2. The ends lost 0 bases at V and 2 bases at J; junction bases unmatched: 4. The CDR3 length is 16 residues. Germline V CDR1 and CDR2: LNHNV, YYDKDF (reference sequence). Supplemented by reference TRBV15 and TRBJ2-5, the full variable domain reads DAMVIQNPRYQVTQFGKPVTLSCSQTLNHNVMYWYQQKSSQAPKLLFHYYDKDFNNEADTPDNFQSRRPNTSFCFLDIRSPGLGDTAMYLCATSRERGGGQETQYFGPGTRLLVL.